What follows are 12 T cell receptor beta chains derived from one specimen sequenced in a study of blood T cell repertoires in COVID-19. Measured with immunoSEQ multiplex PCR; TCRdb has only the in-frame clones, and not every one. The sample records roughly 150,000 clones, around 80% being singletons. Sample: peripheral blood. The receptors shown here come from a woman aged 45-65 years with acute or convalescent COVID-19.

CDR3 coding DNA: TGTGCCAGCTCACTGGCAGCGGGGGGCGCTTCCCTCGAGCAGTACTTC. Protein product: CASSLAAGGASLEQYF. The chain recombines TRBV18 with TRBJ2-7; 9 positions agree with TRBD2. Germline V gene data show CDR1 as KGHSH and CDR2 as LQKENI. Trimming took 4 bases from V and 6 from J; bases not matched to a gene: 13. The CDR3 runs 16 residues.

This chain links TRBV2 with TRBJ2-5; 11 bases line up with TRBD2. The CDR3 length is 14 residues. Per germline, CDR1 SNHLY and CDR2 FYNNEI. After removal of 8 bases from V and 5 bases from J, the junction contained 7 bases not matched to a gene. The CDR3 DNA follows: TGTGCCAGCTCTGCTAGCGGGGGGCCGGAGACCCAGTACTTC. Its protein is CASSASGGPETQYF.

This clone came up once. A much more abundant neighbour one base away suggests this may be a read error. The DNA for the CDR3 is TGTGCCAGCAGCCGACAGCAAGAGACCCAGTACTTC. Protein: CASSRQQETQYF. The chain uses TRBV11-2 and TRBJ2-5; D may be TRBD1 (5 bases). From germline, CDR1 is SGHAT and CDR2 FQNNGV. The germline V and J ends were trimmed by 5 bases and 2 bases, with 6 bases remaining between them. The CDR3 spans 12 residues. The full variable domain, completed using reference TRBV11-2 and TRBJ2-5, is EAGVAQSPRYKIIEKRQSVAFWCNPISGHATLYWYQQILGQGPKLLIQFQNNGVVDDSQLPKDRFSAERLKGVDSTLKIQPAKLEDSAVYLCASSRQQETQYFGPGTRLLVL.

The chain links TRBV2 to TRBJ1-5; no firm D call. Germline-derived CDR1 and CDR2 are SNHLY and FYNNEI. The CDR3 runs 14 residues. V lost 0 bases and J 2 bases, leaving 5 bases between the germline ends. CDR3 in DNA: TGTGCCAGCAGTGAAGCGACACGCAATCAGCCCCAGCATTTT. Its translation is CASSEATRNQPQHF.

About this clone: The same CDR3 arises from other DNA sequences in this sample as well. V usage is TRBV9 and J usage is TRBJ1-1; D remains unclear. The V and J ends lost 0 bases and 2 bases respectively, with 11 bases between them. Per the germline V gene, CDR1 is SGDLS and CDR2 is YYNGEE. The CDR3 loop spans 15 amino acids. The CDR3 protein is CASSVALGGNTEAFF. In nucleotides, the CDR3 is TGTGCCAGCAGCGTAGCCCTAGGTGGCAACACTGAAGCTTTCTTT.

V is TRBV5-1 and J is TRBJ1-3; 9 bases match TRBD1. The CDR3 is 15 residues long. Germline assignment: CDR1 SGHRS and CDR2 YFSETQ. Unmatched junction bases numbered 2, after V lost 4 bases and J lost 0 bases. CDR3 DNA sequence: TGCGCCAGCAGCAGGGGACAGGGCTCTGGAAACACCATATATTTT. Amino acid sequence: CASSRGQGSGNTIYF.

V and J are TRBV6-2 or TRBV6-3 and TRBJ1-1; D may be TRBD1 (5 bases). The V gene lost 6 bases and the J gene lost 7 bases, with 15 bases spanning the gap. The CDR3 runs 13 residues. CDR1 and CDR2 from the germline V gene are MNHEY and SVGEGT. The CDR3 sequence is CASSRPQGYEAFF. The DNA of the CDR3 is TGTGCCAGCAGCAGACCTCAGGGTTATGAAGCTTTCTTT.

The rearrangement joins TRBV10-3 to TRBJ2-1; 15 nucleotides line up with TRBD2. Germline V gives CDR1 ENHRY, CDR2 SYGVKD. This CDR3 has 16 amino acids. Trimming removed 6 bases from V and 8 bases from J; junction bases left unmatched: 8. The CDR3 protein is CAIRAGLAGGPHEQFF. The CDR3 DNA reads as TGTGCCATCAGAGCCGGACTAGCGGGAGGGCCCCATGAGCAGTTCTTC.

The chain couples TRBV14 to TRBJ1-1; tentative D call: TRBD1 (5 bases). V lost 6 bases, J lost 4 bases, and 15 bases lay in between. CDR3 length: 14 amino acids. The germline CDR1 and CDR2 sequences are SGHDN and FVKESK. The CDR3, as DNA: TGTGCCAGCAGTAAAGGGGTTTTGTTCACTGAAGCTTTCTTT. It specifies CASSKGVLFTEAFF.

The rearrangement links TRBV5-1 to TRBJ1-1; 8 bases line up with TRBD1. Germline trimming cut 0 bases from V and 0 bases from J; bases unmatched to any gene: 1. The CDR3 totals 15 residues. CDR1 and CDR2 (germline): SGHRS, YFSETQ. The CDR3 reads CASSLGTGMNTEAFF. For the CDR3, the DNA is TGCGCCAGCAGCTTGGGGACAGGGATGAACACTGAAGCTTTCTTT.

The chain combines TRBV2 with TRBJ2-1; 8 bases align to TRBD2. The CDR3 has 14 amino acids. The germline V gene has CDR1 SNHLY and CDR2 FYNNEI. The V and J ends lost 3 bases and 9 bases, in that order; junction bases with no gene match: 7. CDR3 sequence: CASSETGGPGEQFF. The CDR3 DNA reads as TGTGCCAGCAGTGAGACGGGAGGGCCGGGTGAGCAGTTCTTC.

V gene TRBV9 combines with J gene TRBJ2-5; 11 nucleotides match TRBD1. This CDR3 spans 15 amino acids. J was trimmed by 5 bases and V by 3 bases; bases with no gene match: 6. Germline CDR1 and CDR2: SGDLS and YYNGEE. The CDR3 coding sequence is TGTGCCAGCAGCGCCCGGGACAGGGGGTGGGAGACCCAGTACTTC. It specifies CASSARDRGWETQYF.